This TCR beta chain was sequenced in a study of blood T cell repertoires in COVID-19. Study at large: PBMCs, B-cell-depleted T cells, or T cells provided the cDNA or gDNA that made up the material.

Per the germline V gene, CDR1 is GTSNPN and CDR2 is SVGIG (reference sequence). Trimming took off 5 bases at V and 4 bases at J, with 21 bases between the two ends. The CDR3 length is 16 residues. The protocol was immunoSEQ multiplex PCR, while the TCRdb copy is restricted to in-frame clones and leaves out a portion. Of roughly 180,000 clones in the sample, about 85% were seen once. The chain is built from TRBV30 and TRBJ1-5, with D possibly matching TRBD1 (6 bases). The receptor was derived from a man aged 60-69 years who had recovered from COVID-19. Sequenced sample: peripheral blood. CDR3 bases: TGTGCCTGGGCTCGGCCGCCCCAGGGGACGAATCAGCCCCAGCATTTT. The encoded protein is CAWARPPQGTNQPQHF. Supplemented by reference TRBV30 and TRBJ1-5, the full variable domain reads SQTIHQWPATLVQPVGSPLSLECTVEGTSNPNLYWYRQAAGRGLQLLFYSVGIGQISSEVPQNLSASRPQDRQFILSSKKLLLSDSGFYLCAWARPPQGTNQPQHFGDGTRLSIL.